This T cell receptor beta chain was documented in a study of T cells in Graves' hyperthyroidism and ophthalmopathy. V gave up 0 bases and J gave up 4 bases, with 9 bases separating them. The germline CDR1 and CDR2 sequences are MNHNS and SASEGT. The CDR3 runs to 14 residues. This clonotype was seen many times. RNA transcripts served as the template for amplifying TCR beta CDR3 regions. First-round RT-PCR targeting the TCR CDR3 was performed with the HTBI primer set. Using its own MiXCR run on the multiplex PCR reads, TCRdb lists one record per CDR3 protein. The sample carries fewer than 500,000 distinct CDR3 sequences, roughly 14% recorded once. Hyperthyroidism was newly diagnosed in patients aged 18 to 65 (duration under 2 months). It was uncontrolled infection, other autoimmune disease, pregnancy or lactation that excluded patients. This blood was taken when hyperthyroidism was first diagnosed, before any ophthalmopathy symptoms existed. Using about 10 ml of fresh peripheral blood, PBMCs were prepared.

Sequenced sample: blood. This chain links TRBV6-1 with TRBJ1-2; D is unclear. The receptor was isolated from a man aged 30 to 39 with Graves' hyperthyroidism that later progressed to Graves' ophthalmopathy. CDR3 DNA sequence: TGTGCCAGCAGTGAAGCAGTACAGCTCTATGGCTACACCTTC. Its protein product is CASSEAVQLYGYTF.